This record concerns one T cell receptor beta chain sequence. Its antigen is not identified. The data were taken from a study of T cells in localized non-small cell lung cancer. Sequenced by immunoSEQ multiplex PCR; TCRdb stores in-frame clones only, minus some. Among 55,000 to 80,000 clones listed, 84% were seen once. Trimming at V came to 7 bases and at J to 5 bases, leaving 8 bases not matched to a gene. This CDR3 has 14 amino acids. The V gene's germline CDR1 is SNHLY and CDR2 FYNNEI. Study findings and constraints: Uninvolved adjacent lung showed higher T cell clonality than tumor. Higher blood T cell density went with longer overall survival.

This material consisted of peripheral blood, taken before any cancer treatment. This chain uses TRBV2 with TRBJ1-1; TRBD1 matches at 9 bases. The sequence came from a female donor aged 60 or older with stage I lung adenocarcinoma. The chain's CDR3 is CASNPDRGDTEAFF. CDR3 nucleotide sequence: TGTGCCAGCAACCCGGACAGGGGCGATACTGAAGCTTTCTTT.